The 6 T cell receptor beta chains listed next were all sequenced from one sample in a study of molecular identifiers for immune sequencing clone quantification. One entry per CDR3 protein, called by TCRdb with MiXCR from the PCR reads. The sample carries about half a million distinct CDR3 sequences, roughly a fifth recorded once. The sample taken for sequencing was naive CD8+ T cells from blood, with Jurkat cell RNA spiked in. Indicated subset: FACS-sorted CD8+CD4-CCR7+CD45RA+ naive T cells. The origin of the receptors is a human donor in good health. Some libraries in this study had Jurkat cell RNA spiked in.

There are a few counts of this clonotype. The V call is TRBV5-6, the J call TRBJ1-2; a possible D gene is TRBD1 (5 bases). Germline values: CDR1 SGHDT, CDR2 YYEEEE. V was clipped by 3 bases and J by 0 bases, with 9 bases between them. The CDR3 is 14 residues long. CDR3 in amino acids: CASSSGTSNYGYTF. In DNA, the CDR3 is TGTGCCAGCAGCTCTGGGACCTCTAACTATGGCTACACCTTC.

This clonotype was observed a handful of times. V gene TRBV6-5 combines with J gene TRBJ1-6; D not certain. The CDR3 length is 11 residues. Trimming removed 8 bases from V and 11 bases from J, with 10 bases in between. Germline V lookup: CDR1 MNHEY, CDR2 SVGAGI. The CDR3 loop reads CASGSIAPLHF. The CDR3, as DNA: TGTGCCAGCGGCAGTATTGCACCCCTCCACTTT.

This chain links TRBV7-2 with TRBJ2-5, with 8 bases aligning to TRBD2. This CDR3 spans 15 amino acids. Germline V gene lookup returns CDR1 SGHTA and CDR2 FQGNSA. After removal of 5 bases from V and 5 bases from J, the junction contained 10 bases not matched to a gene. In DNA form, the CDR3 reads TGTGCCAGCAGCCCCGGGGGGGCCGGTTTGGAGACCCAGTACTTC. Amino acids: CASSPGGAGLETQYF.

Regarding this clonotype: The conserved phenylalanine or tryptophan is not found at the CDR3 terminus, so this likely reflects a read error. The chain employs TRBV7-9 and TRBJ2-2, with D possibly matching TRBD2 (6 bases). V was trimmed by 5 bases and J by 1 base, leaving 11 bases between them. Germline loops: CDR1 SEHNR, CDR2 FQNEAQ (reference sequence). This CDR3 has 15 residues. The CDR3 region is CASSRYSGNTGELFL. The CDR3 DNA is TGTGCCAGCAGCCGTTATAGCGGGAACACCGGGGAGCTGTTTCTT.

This clonotype has ten or more counts. The CDR3 DNA sequence: TGTGCCAGCAGGGGCGTCTTGTTAGGGAACACCGGGGAGCTGTTTTTT. Its protein is CASRGVLLGNTGELFF. The rearrangement uses TRBV13 and TRBJ2-2; D not certain. This CDR3 comprises 16 residues. Trimming took 6 bases from V and 1 from J, leaving 15 bases between them. Germline V gene data show CDR1 as PRHDT and CDR2 as FYEKMQ (reference sequence).

Points on this clonotype: A clone one base away is much larger, so this may be a read error. The conserved closing phenylalanine or tryptophan is absent in this CDR3, likely reflecting a read error. The rearrangement uses TRBV19 and TRBJ2-1; D gene ambiguous. This CDR3 has 16 residues. V was trimmed by 5 bases and J by 0 bases, leaving 14 bases between them. Germline-derived CDR1 and CDR2 are LNHDA and SQIVND (reference sequence). The DNA for the CDR3 is TGTGCCAGTAGTTGGTCTCCCTTCAGCTCCTACAATGAGCAGTTCTTA. This codes for CASSWSPFSSYNEQFL.